This is a list of T cell receptor beta chains from one sample in a study of T cell responses to AZD1222 COVID-19 vaccine. The table came from immunoSEQ multiplex PCR; TCRdb's copy has only in-frame clones and leaves some out. The table lists 130,000 or so clones, about 94% of them singletons. The sequencing here drew on peripheral blood, taken on day 0 of AZD1222 vaccination. The origin of the receptors is an adult in good health. Each CDR3 is given with its conserved first and last residue. The order of the fields is CDR3 protein, CDR3 DNA, D gene, clone size, J gene, V gene. D genes are given only for firm matches. The size field is filled for only some rows; it gives once, few, many or a size class.

CASSPRGAGELFF TGTGCCAGCAGCCCCAGGGGTGCCGGGGAGCTGTTTTTT NA NA TRBJ2-2 TRBV7-2
CASSLNRERTSNEKLFF TGTGCCAGCAGCTTAAACAGGGAACGTACTTCAAATGAAAAACTGTTTTTT NA NA TRBJ1-4 TRBV7-3
CASSIPGQGGGYTF TGTGCCAGCAGCATACCCGGCCAGGGTGGCGGCTACACCTTC NA NA TRBJ1-2 TRBV7-2
CATRGRVAGVWLGDTQYF TGTGCCACTCGAGGCCGGGTAGCGGGAGTTTGGTTGGGGGATACGCAGTATTTT TRBD2 NA TRBJ2-3 TRBV13
CASSPKGTGVGANVLTF TGTGCCAGCAGCCCGAAAGGGACAGGGGTAGGGGCCAACGTCCTGACTTTC TRBD1 NA TRBJ2-6 TRBV7-3
CASSQETSCFF TGTGCCAGCAGCCAGGAGACTAGTTGTTTCTTC NA NA TRBJ2-1 TRBV3-1/TRBV3-2
CASSPWIGAGRDQPQHF TGTGCCAGCAGCCCGTGGATAGGGGCTGGGCGCGATCAGCCCCAGCATTTT NA NA TRBJ1-5 TRBV28
CASSEGQNYEQYF TGTGCCAGCAGCGAGGGACAGAACTACGAGCAGTACTTC TRBD1 NA TRBJ2-7 TRBV7-8
CASRPTGTGNQPQHF TGTGCCAGCAGACCCACCGGGACAGGAAATCAGCCCCAGCATTTT TRBD1 NA TRBJ1-5 TRBV6-5
CASSLIGDEQFF TGTGCCAGCAGCCTTATAGGGGATGAGCAGTTCTTC NA once TRBJ2-1 TRBV14
CASSAQGGNGNTIYF TGTGCCAGCAGCGCCCAAGGAGGGAATGGAAACACCATATATTTT NA NA TRBJ1-3 TRBV9
CASKGPSGSDEQYF TGTGCCAGCAAGGGCCCCTCGGGCAGCGACGAGCAGTACTTC NA NA TRBJ2-7 TRBV6-5
CASSQGRLGLTSPREKLFF TGTGCCAGCAGCCAGGGACGCTTAGGCCTGACATCCCCGAGGGAAAAACTGTTTTTT NA once TRBJ1-4 TRBV14
CASSEWQSYGYTF TGTGCCAGCAGTGAATGGCAGAGCTATGGCTACACCTTC NA NA TRBJ1-2 TRBV2
CAWNSVSTGSEAFF TGTGCCTGGAATTCGGTATCGACAGGGTCTGAAGCTTTCTTT TRBD1 NA TRBJ1-1 TRBV30
CASSPYESSTEAFF TGTGCCAGCTCACCCTACGAGAGTAGCACTGAAGCTTTCTTT NA NA TRBJ1-1 TRBV18
CASSFNPTDEQFF TGTGCCAGCAGCTTCAACCCTACGGATGAGCAGTTCTTC NA once TRBJ2-1 TRBV5-8
CASSKASGFAEQFF TGTGCCAGCAGTAAAGCTAGCGGGTTTGCTGAGCAGTTCTTC TRBD2 NA TRBJ2-1 TRBV6-1
CASSFLDRGPYNEQFF TGTGCCAGCAGTTTCCTAGACAGGGGCCCCTACAATGAGCAGTTCTTC TRBD1 NA TRBJ2-1 TRBV27
CASSLGGRARYGQYF TGTGCCAGCAGCTTAGGAGGCAGAGCAAGGTACGGGCAGTACTTC NA NA TRBJ2-7 TRBV7-2
CSASKGVGNTIYF TGCAGTGCTAGTAAGGGGGTCGGAAACACCATATATTTT NA NA TRBJ1-3 TRBV20-1
CASRPQDRDGYTF TGTGCCAGCAGACCACAGGATAGGGATGGCTACACCTTC NA NA TRBJ1-2 TRBV9
CASSVGGASTDTQYF TGTGCCAGCAGCGTAGGAGGTGCTAGCACAGATACGCAGTATTTT NA NA TRBJ2-3 TRBV9
CASRPDRFEAFF TGCGCCAGCAGGCCGGACAGATTTGAAGCTTTCTTT NA NA TRBJ1-1 TRBV23-1
CATSGSSYEQYF TGTGCCACCAGCGGGTCCTCTTACGAGCAGTACTTC NA once TRBJ2-7 TRBV15
CATNKTGPGNTIYF TGTGCCACCAATAAGACAGGGCCTGGAAACACCATATATTTT TRBD1 NA TRBJ1-3 TRBV24-1
CARTYHGTGHHEQYF TGTGCCAGAACTTATCACGGGACAGGGCATCACGAGCAGTACTTC NA NA TRBJ2-7 TRBV21-1
CATADPGTGAINEQFF TGTGCCACCGCTGACCCCGGGACAGGGGCGATCAATGAGCAGTTCTTC TRBD1 NA TRBJ2-1 TRBV24-1
CASSLLVPDEQFF TGTGCCAGCAGTTTACTGGTTCCGGATGAGCAGTTCTTC NA NA TRBJ2-1 TRBV12-3/TRBV12-4
CASSPQGQGTYEQYF TGTGCCAGCAGCCCCCAAGGACAGGGGACCTACGAGCAGTACTTC TRBD1 NA TRBJ2-7 TRBV7-9
CASSVDGNGDQPQHF TGTGCCAGCAGCGTAGACGGAAATGGCGATCAGCCCCAGCATTTT NA NA TRBJ1-5 TRBV9
CASSPSGGPWPLHF TGTGCCAGCAGCCCCTCGGGAGGTCCGTGGCCCCTCCACTTT NA NA TRBJ1-6 TRBV5-4
CASSQGGGGLYNEQFF TGTGCCAGCAGCCAAGGTGGAGGGGGCCTCTACAATGAGCAGTTCTTC NA few TRBJ2-1 TRBV14
CASSPGLAGGPSDTQYF TGTGCCAGCTCACCGGGACTAGCGGGAGGGCCTAGCGATACGCAGTATTTT TRBD2 NA TRBJ2-3 TRBV18
CASSAGLAGFGEQFF TGTGCCAGCAGCGCCGGACTAGCGGGATTCGGTGAGCAGTTCTTC TRBD2 NA TRBJ2-1 TRBV9
CATSRDLGGTEAFF TGTGCCACCAGCAGAGATTTAGGGGGCACTGAAGCTTTCTTT NA NA TRBJ1-1 TRBV15
CAISGDNRDRSYEQYF TGTGCCATCAGTGGAGATAACAGGGATCGGTCCTACGAGCAGTACTTC NA NA TRBJ2-7 TRBV10-3
CASSPRQGKTYEQYF TGTGCCAGCAGCCCTAGACAGGGGAAGACCTACGAGCAGTACTTC TRBD1 NA TRBJ2-7 TRBV7-9
CASSGRSGPYNEQFF TGTGCCAGCAGCGGCCGGAGCGGGCCCTACAATGAGCAGTTCTTC NA NA TRBJ2-1 TRBV7-8
CASSLRGSRLFLVWEQYF TGTGCCAGCAGTTTAAGAGGGAGTCGGCTTTTTCTGGTTTGGGAGCAGTACTTC NA NA TRBJ2-7 TRBV28
CASSPDRYSYNEQFF TGTGCCAGCAGCCCTGACAGATACTCCTACAATGAGCAGTTCTTC NA NA TRBJ2-1 TRBV11-3
CASRNPRDNYEQYF TGTGCCAGCAGAAACCCCCGGGACAACTACGAGCAGTACTTC NA NA TRBJ2-7 TRBV5-5
CASSPTVIGLAGGPNEQFF TGTGCCAGCAGCCCCACGGTAATCGGACTAGCGGGGGGGCCCAATGAGCAGTTCTTC TRBD2 NA TRBJ2-1 TRBV7-2
CASVGMTRLNTEAFF TGTGCCAGCGTAGGGATGACCAGATTGAACACTGAAGCTTTCTTT NA NA TRBJ1-1 TRBV5-4
CASSSNTANTEAFF TGTGCCAGCAGCTCGAACACAGCGAACACTGAAGCTTTCTTT NA NA TRBJ1-1 TRBV6-5
CASSLKREKGNTIYF TGCGCCAGCAGCTTGAAGAGGGAGAAGGGAAACACCATATATTTT NA NA TRBJ1-3 TRBV5-1
CASSAQRPSGGYTF TGTGCCAGCAGCGCCCAGAGACCTTCGGGCGGCTACACCTTC NA NA TRBJ1-2 TRBV7-2
CASSTTRGGADTQYF TGTGCCAGCTCGACCACGAGGGGAGGGGCAGATACGCAGTATTTT TRBD2 NA TRBJ2-3 TRBV18
CASRVQPGPGGNTIYF TGTGCCAGCAGAGTTCAGCCGGGGCCTGGAGGAAACACCATATATTTT NA NA TRBJ1-3 TRBV28